A selection of T cell receptor beta chains follows, all from one sample in a study of cytomegalovirus exposure and HLA in healthy donors. Clones were sequenced by immunoSEQ multiplex PCR, and TCRdb holds only the in-frame ones, with some missing. The sample consists of about 150,000 clones, approximately 80% of them appearing once. The sample was PBMCs. The receptors originated from a man between 25 and 39 years old in good health and CMV-seropositive. The CDR3 runs from the conserved cysteine through the conserved F or W. A D gene is named only where the DNA matches it firmly. The size of a clone is reported for some rows only, either as once, few or many, or as a class for expanded clones.

DNA | CDR3 | J | size | D | V
TGTGCCAGCAGAGAATACCAAGCGGAGAACAATGAGCAGTTCTTC | CASREYQAENNEQFF | TRBJ2-1 | - | - | TRBV6-5
TGCGCCAGCAGCTCCTCGACTAGACAAGAGACCCAGTACTTC | CASSSSTRQETQYF | TRBJ2-5 | - | - | TRBV5-1
TGCAGCACGCGGGACGGCCAAAGCTCCTACAATGAGCAGTTCTTC | CSTRDGQSSYNEQFF | TRBJ2-1 | - | - | TRBV29-1
TGTGCCATCAGTGGGGGACAGGACTATGGCTACACCTTC | CAISGGQDYGYTF | TRBJ1-2 | - | TRBD1 | TRBV10-3
TGTGCCAGCAGCGTAGAAGGGACAGATAACTATGGCTACACCTTC | CASSVEGTDNYGYTF | TRBJ1-2 | - | TRBD1 | TRBV9
TGTGCCTCAGCCTACGGAGGGGTCGACTATGGCTACACCTTC | CASAYGGVDYGYTF | TRBJ1-2 | - | - | TRBV7-9
TGCAGTGCTAGCGCGGGAGACCCATTC | CSASAGDPF | TRBJ2-7 | - | TRBD2 | TRBV20-1
TGTGCCAGCAGTTTAGGGCTAGCGGGAGGGCCTAGGGAGCAGTACTTC | CASSLGLAGGPREQYF | TRBJ2-7 | - | TRBD2 | TRBV28
TGTGCCAGCAGTTACACAGGGGTTGATTCACCCCTCCACTTT | CASSYTGVDSPLHF | TRBJ1-6 | - | TRBD1 | TRBV6-5
TGTGCCAGCAGCCAAACAGGGGGCGACTATGGCTACACCTTC | CASSQTGGDYGYTF | TRBJ1-2 | - | TRBD1 | TRBV28
TGTGCCAGCAGCTCGCCGGTGGGACAGGGTGGGGAGACCCAGTACTTC | CASSSPVGQGGETQYF | TRBJ2-5 | - | TRBD1 | TRBV27
TGTGCCAGCAGCTTAGGGCAGCGGGAGAGGGAGACCCAGTACTTC | CASSLGQRERETQYF | TRBJ2-5 | - | TRBD2 | TRBV7-3
TGTGCCAGCAGCTTGGCACTAGCGGGTGGAACAGATACGCAGTATTTT | CASSLALAGGTDTQYF | TRBJ2-3 | once | TRBD2 | TRBV5-6
TGTGCCAGCAGCCACGGGGGCCGACTAGCGCGGGTGCAGAAACGCACAGATACGCAGTATTTT | CASSHGGRLARVQKRTDTQYF | TRBJ2-3 | - | - | TRBV21-1
TGTGCCAGCAGCCAAGGACAGGGGAGGAGGGAGCAGTACTTC | CASSQGQGRREQYF | TRBJ2-5 | once | TRBD1 | TRBV7-2
TGTGCCAGTGGACACAGGGAAAGAGGAACTGAAGCTTTCTTT | CASGHRERGTEAFF | TRBJ1-1 | - | - | TRBV19
TGTGCCAGCAGTGACTCATTTCGGCGGGAGTCAGATACGCAGTATTTT | CASSDSFRRESDTQYF | TRBJ2-3 | few | TRBD2 | TRBV6-4
TGTGCCAGCAGTTTAAGAGGCAGTCCTAGAGGGGAGACCCAGTACTTC | CASSLRGSPRGETQYF | TRBJ2-5 | - | - | TRBV27
TGTGCCAGCAGCGCCAGCGGGAATCGGAATTCACCCCTCCACTTT | CASSASGNRNSPLHF | TRBJ1-6 | few | - | TRBV9
TGTGCCAGCAGCCAAGATGGAGTAGCGGGGCTCACAGATACGCAGTATTTT | CASSQDGVAGLTDTQYF | TRBJ2-3 | few | TRBD2 | TRBV4-2
TGTGCCAGTCGAACAGGGGGCGCGAACTACGAGCAGTACTTC | CASRTGGANYEQYF | TRBJ2-7 | - | TRBD1 | TRBV27
TGTGCCAGCTCACCCGGACAGGGACACACTGAAGCTTTCTTT | CASSPGQGHTEAFF | TRBJ1-1 | - | TRBD1 | TRBV18
TGTGCCAGCAGAAAGAACAACAACATTCAGTACTTC | CASRKNNNIQYF | TRBJ2-4 | - | - | TRBV28
TGTGCCAGCAGCCAAGGGGGGGCCGGGACTAGCGGGCACGAGCAGTACTTC | CASSQGGAGTSGHEQYF | TRBJ2-7 | - | TRBD2 | TRBV4-2
TGTGCCAGCAGTCCCCCGGGACTAGCGGGAGTTTACGAGCAGTACTTC | CASSPPGLAGVYEQYF | TRBJ2-7 | few | TRBD2 | TRBV27
TGTGCCAGCAGTGAGCTGCAGCGGGAGTTTAATGAGCAGTTCTTC | CASSELQREFNEQFF | TRBJ2-1 | - | TRBD2 | TRBV25-1
TGTGCCATCAGTGAGCGGACAGCCACTAGCGGGAACTACAATGAGCAGTTCTTC | CAISERTATSGNYNEQFF | TRBJ2-1 | once | TRBD2 | TRBV10-3
TGTGCCAGCAGTTTCCAGGGGGGTGATTTGCAGCCCCAGCATTTT | CASSFQGGDLQPQHF | TRBJ1-5 | - | TRBD1 | TRBV28
TGTGCCAGTAGTTCCACTATACTCAATGAAAAACTGTTTTTT | CASSSTILNEKLFF | TRBJ1-4 | once | - | TRBV19
TGTGCCAGCAGCCCACTAGCGGAAGAGACCCAGTACTTC | CASSPLAEETQYF | TRBJ2-5 | - | TRBD2 | TRBV5-4
TGCGCCAGCAGCCCACAGGGGATCAACGAGCAGTACTTC | CASSPQGINEQYF | TRBJ2-7 | - | TRBD1 | TRBV5-1
TGTGCCATCAGTGAGTCGGCGAACACTGAAGCTTTCTTT | CAISESANTEAFF | TRBJ1-1 | - | - | TRBV10-3
TGTGCCAGCAGCCCCACCGGGACTAGTGGAAACACCATATATTTT | CASSPTGTSGNTIYF | TRBJ1-3 | - | - | TRBV28
TGTGCCATCAGAGCGGGAGGGCCGGTTGGGGCCAACGTCCTGACTTTC | CAIRAGGPVGANVLTF | TRBJ2-6 | - | TRBD2 | TRBV10-3
TGTGCCAGCAGCCGTAGACCTACTAGCGGGAGAATGCGGGCAGATACGCAGTATTTT | CASSRRPTSGRMRADTQYF | TRBJ2-3 | - | TRBD2 | TRBV28
TGTGCCAGCATGCGGGACAGGGTTTCCCGCTACGAGCAGTACTTC | CASMRDRVSRYEQYF | TRBJ2-7 | - | TRBD1 | TRBV6-1
TGTGCCAGCAGCTTGTTCGCGAGGGGGCTGTCAGATACGCAGTATTTT | CASSLFARGLSDTQYF | TRBJ2-3 | - | TRBD1 | TRBV7-2